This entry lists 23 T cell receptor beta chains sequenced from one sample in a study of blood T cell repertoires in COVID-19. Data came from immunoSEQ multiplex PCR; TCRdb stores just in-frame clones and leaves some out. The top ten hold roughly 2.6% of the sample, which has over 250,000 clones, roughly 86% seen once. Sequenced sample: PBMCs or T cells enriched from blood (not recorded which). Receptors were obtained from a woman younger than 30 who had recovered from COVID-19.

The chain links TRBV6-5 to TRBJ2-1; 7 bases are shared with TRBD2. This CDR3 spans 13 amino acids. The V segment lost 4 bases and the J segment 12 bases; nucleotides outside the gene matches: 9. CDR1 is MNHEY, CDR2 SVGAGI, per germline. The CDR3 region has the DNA TGTGCCAGCAGTTGGTCTAGCGGCGGTGGGCAGTTCTTC. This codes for CASSWSSGGGQFF.

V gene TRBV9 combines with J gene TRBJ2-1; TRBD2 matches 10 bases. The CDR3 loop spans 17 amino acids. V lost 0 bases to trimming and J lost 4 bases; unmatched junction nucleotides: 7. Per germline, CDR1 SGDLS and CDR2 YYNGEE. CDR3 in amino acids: CASSVAPSSGGYNEQFF. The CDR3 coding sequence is TGTGCCAGCAGCGTAGCTCCATCTAGCGGGGGTTACAATGAGCAGTTCTTC.

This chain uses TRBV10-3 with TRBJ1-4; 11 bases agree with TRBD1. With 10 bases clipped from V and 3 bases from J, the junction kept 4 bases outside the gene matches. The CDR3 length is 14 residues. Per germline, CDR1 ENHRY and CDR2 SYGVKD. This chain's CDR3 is CATRTGGSNEKLFF. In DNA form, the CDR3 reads TGTGCCACAAGGACAGGGGGCTCTAATGAAAAACTGTTTTTT.

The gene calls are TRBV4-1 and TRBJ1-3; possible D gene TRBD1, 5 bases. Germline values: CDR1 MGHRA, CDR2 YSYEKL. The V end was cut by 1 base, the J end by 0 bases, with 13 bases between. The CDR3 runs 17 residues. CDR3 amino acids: CASSQGLGASSGNTIYF. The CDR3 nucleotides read TGCGCCAGCAGCCAAGGGTTAGGGGCGAGCTCTGGAAACACCATATATTTT.

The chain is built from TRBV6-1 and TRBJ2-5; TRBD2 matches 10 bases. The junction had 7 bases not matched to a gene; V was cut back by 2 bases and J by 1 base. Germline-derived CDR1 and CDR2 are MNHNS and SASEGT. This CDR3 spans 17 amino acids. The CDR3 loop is CASSEYPSGGFQETQYF. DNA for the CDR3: TGTGCCAGCAGTGAATATCCTAGCGGGGGATTCCAAGAGACCCAGTACTTC.

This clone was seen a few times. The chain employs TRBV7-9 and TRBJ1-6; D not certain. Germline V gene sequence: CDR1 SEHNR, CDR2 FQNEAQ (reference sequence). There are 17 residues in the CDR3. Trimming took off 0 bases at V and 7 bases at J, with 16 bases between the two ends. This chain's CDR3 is CASSLAGRGRGNSPLHF. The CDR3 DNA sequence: TGTGCCAGCAGCTTAGCAGGTCGCGGTCGAGGGAATTCACCCCTCCACTTT.

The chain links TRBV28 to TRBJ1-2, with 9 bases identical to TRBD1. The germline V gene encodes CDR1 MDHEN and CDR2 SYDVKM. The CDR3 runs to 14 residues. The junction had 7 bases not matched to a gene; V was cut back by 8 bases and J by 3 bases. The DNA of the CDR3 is TGTGCCAGCTCCACAAGGACAGGGGACTATGGCTACACCTTC. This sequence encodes CASSTRTGDYGYTF.

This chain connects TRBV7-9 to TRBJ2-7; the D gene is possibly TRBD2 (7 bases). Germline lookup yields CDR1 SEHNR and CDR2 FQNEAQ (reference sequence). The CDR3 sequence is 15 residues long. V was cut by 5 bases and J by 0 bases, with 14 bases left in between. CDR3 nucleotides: TGTGCCAGCAGCCCCCTGGGGGGGCGCTCCTACGAGCAGTACTTC. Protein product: CASSPLGGRSYEQYF.

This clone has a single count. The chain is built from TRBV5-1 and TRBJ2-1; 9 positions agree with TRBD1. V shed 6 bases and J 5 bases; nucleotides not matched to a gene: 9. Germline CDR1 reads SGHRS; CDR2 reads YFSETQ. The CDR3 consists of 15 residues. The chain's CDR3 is CASTSRQGVNNEQFF. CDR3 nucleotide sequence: TGCGCCAGCACCTCCAGACAGGGGGTCAACAATGAGCAGTTCTTC.

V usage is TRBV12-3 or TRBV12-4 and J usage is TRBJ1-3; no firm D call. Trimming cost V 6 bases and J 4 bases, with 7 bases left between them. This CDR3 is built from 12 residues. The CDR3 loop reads CASSSTGNTIYF. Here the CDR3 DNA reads TGTGCCAGCAGCTCGACAGGAAACACCATATATTTT.

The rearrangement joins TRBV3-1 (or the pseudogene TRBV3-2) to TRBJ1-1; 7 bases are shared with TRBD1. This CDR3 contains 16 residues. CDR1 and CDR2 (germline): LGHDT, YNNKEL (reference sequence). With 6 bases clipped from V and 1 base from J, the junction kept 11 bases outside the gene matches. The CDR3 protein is CASSRDTGAPNTEAFF. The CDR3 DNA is TGTGCCAGCAGTCGTGATACAGGGGCCCCGAACACTGAAGCTTTCTTT.

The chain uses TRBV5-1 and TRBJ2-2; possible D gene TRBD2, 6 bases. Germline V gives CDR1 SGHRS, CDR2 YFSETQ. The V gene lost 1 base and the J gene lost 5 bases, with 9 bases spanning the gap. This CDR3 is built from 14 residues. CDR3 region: CASSLYRGTGELFF. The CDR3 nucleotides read TGCGCCAGCAGCTTGTATCGGGGGACCGGGGAGCTGTTTTTT.

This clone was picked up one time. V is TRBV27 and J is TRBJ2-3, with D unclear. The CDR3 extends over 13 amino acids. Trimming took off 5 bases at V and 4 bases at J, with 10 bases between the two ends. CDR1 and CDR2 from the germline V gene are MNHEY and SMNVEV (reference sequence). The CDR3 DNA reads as TGTGCCAGCAGTCCGATACATCCAGATACGCAGTATTTT. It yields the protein CASSPIHPDTQYF.

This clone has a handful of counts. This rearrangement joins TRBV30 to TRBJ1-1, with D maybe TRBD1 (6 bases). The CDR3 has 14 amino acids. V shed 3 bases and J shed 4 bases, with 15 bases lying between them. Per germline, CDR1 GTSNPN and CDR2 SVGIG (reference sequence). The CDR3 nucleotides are TGTGCCTGGAGGAGGGGGGGCCTTGGCACTGAAGCTTTCTTT. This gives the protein CAWRRGGLGTEAFF. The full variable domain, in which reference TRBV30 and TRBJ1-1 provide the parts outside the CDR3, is SQTIHQWPATLVQPVGSPLSLECTVEGTSNPNLYWYRQAAGRGLQLLFYSVGIGQISSEVPQNLSASRPQDRQFILSSKKLLLSDSGFYLCAWRRGGLGTEAFFGQGTRLTVV.

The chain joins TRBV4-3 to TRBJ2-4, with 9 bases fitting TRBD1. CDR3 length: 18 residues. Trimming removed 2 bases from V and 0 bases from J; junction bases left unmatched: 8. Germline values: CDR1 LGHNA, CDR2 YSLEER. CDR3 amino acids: CASSQKGQGDLAKNIQYF. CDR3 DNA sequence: TGCGCCAGCAGCCAAAAGGGACAGGGAGATCTAGCCAAAAACATTCAGTACTTC.

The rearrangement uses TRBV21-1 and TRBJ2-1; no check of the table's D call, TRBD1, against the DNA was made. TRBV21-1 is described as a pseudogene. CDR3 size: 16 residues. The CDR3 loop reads CASNLTRDRGYNEQFF. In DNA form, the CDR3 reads TGTGCCAGCAACTTGACCCGGGACAGGGGTTACAATGAGCAGTTCTTC.

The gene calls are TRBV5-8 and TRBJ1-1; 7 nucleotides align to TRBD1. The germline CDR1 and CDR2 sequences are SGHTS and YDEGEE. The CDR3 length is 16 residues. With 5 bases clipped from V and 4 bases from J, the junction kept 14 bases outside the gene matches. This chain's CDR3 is CASSRGLRGRGTEAFF. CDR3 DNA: TGTGCCAGCAGTCGGGGGCTTAGGGGGCGTGGCACTGAAGCTTTCTTT.

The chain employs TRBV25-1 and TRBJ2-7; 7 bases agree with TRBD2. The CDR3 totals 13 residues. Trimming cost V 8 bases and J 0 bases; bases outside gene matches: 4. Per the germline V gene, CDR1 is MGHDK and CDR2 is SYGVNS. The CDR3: CASGRGSSYEQYF. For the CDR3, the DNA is TGTGCCAGCGGGAGGGGAAGCTCCTACGAGCAGTACTTC.

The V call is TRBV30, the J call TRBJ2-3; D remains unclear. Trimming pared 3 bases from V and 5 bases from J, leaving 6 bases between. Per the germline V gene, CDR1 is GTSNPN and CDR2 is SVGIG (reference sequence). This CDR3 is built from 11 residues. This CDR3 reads CAWRFLDTQYF. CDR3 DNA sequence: TGTGCCTGGAGGTTCTTAGATACGCAGTATTTT. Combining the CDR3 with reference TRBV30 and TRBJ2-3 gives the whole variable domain SQTIHQWPATLVQPVGSPLSLECTVEGTSNPNLYWYRQAAGRGLQLLFYSVGIGQISSEVPQNLSASRPQDRQFILSSKKLLLSDSGFYLCAWRFLDTQYFGPGTRLTVL.

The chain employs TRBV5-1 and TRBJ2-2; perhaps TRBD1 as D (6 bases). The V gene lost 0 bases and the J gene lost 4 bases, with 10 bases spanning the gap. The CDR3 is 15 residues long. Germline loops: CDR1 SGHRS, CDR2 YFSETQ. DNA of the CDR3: TGCGCCAGCAGCTTGGGCACAGGGTCCACCGGGGAGCTGTTTTTT. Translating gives CASSLGTGSTGELFF.

The CDR3 region has the DNA TGTGCCAGCAGTATAAGGACAGATGAAGCTTTCTTT. It yields the protein CASSIRTDEAFF. This chain links TRBV6-5 with TRBJ1-1, with a tentative D call TRBD1 (6 bases). The CDR3 has 12 amino acids. The V end was cut by 5 bases, the J end by 7 bases, with 11 bases between. Per the germline V gene, CDR1 is MNHEY and CDR2 is SVGAGI.

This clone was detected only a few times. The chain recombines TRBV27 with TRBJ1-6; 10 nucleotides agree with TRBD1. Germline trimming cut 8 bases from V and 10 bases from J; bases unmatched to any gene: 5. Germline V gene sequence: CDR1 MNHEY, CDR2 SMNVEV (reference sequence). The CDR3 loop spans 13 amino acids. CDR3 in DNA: TGTGCCAGCGCCGGGACAGGGGACTCACCCCTCCACTTT. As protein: CASAGTGDSPLHF.

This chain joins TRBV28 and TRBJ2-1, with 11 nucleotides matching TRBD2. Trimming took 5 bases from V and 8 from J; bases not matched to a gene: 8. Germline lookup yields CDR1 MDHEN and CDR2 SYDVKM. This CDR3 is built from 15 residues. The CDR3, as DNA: TGTGCCAGCAGTCCTAGGACTAGCGGGTTGGATGAGCAGTTCTTC. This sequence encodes CASSPRTSGLDEQFF. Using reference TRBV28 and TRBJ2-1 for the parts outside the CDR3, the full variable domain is DVKVTQSSRYLVKRTGEKVFLECVQDMDHENMFWYRQDPGLGLRLIYFSYDVKMKEKGDIPEGYSVSREKKERFSLILESASTNQTSMYLCASSPRTSGLDEQFFGPGTRLTVL.